This TCR beta chain emerged from a study of early T cells in non-severe SARS-CoV-2 infection. At the level of the study: Chains from this unsorted whole-blood bulk RNA could not be paired.

Individual cDNA molecules received unique molecular identifiers during library preparation. TCRdb ran MiXCR on the 5' RACE reads and lists one entry per CDR3 protein. The sample holds roughly 86,000 distinct CDR3 sequences, roughly 14% seen once. Study outcomes and limitations: Matching results from VDJdb favored anti-spike CD8 responses, leaving private and CD4 specificities undetected.

This clonotype was seen repeatedly, ten times or more. Its antigen is as yet unknown. The CDR3 extends over 14 amino acids. V was pared by 3 bases and J by 4 bases, with 12 bases between. Germline V gene data show CDR1 as LNHDA and CDR2 as SQIVND (reference sequence). The sequencing sample was made of whole blood. The V call is TRBV19, the J call TRBJ1-2; D unresolved. The TCR was taken from an adult who was a healthcare worker with PCR-confirmed SARS-CoV-2 infection or an uninfected control (not recorded which). As DNA, the CDR3 is TGTGCCAGTAGTATCGGTGCAGGAGTCTATGGCTACACCTTC. Protein product: CASSIGAGVYGYTF.